These 17 T cell receptor beta chains share one sample of origin, sequenced in a study of glioma-infiltrating T cells after dendritic cell vaccination. Time point meaning: after dendritic cell vaccination, including at tumor progression/relapse. Here immunoSEQ multiplex PCR was the method, and the copy in TCRdb shows in-frame clones only, minus some. The data show roughly 80,000 clones, with over 75% seen just once and 2% to 2.5% held by the top ten. This specimen consisted of blood, obtained after dendritic cell vaccination. These receptors were taken from a human donor with glioblastoma.

The chain recombines TRBV6-5 with TRBJ2-7, with TRBD1 matching over 7 bases. CDR1 and CDR2 (germline): MNHEY, SVGAGI. The J segment lost 5 bases and the V segment lost 2 bases, leaving 9 bases of the junction unmatched. The CDR3 totals 15 residues. The CDR3 protein is CASSYPGQLAHEQYF. CDR3 DNA: TGTGCCAGCAGTTACCCGGGACAGCTGGCCCACGAGCAGTACTTC.

The chain uses TRBV15 and TRBJ1-1; D not certain. The CDR3 has 13 amino acids. Germline CDR1 reads LNHNV; CDR2 reads YYDKDF (reference sequence). Trimming left V 0 bases short and J 11 bases short, with 13 bases between. CDR3 loop: CATSRDRVGRAFF. The CDR3 nucleotides are TGTGCCACCAGCAGAGATCGTGTGGGCCGTGCTTTCTTT.

The rearrangement uses TRBV11-2 and TRBJ2-7; 9 nucleotides align to TRBD1. There are 14 residues in the CDR3. Germline CDR1 and CDR2: SGHAT and FQNNGV. Trimming removed 5 bases from V and 6 bases from J; junction bases left unmatched: 8. Here the CDR3 reads CASSEGQGRGEQYF. DNA of the CDR3: TGTGCCAGCAGCGAGGGACAGGGAAGAGGCGAGCAGTACTTC.

This clone showed up just once. The chain recombines TRBV5-5 with TRBJ2-7; possible D gene TRBD1, 6 bases. The CDR3 contains 14 residues. The V end was cut by 4 bases, the J end by 2 bases, with 13 bases between. Germline loops: CDR1 SGHKS, CDR2 YYEKEE (reference sequence). The CDR3 bases are TGTGCCAGCAGCCAACTAGACAGGCCCTACGAGCAGTACTTC. It specifies CASSQLDRPYEQYF.

The gene calls are TRBV15 and TRBJ1-5; no definite D call. This CDR3 has 14 residues. V was cut by 5 bases and J by 4 bases, with 12 bases left in between. From germline, CDR1 is LNHNV and CDR2 YYDKDF (reference sequence). This CDR3 is CATSVGLGNQPQHF. The DNA of the CDR3 is TGTGCCACCAGCGTGGGCCTTGGGAATCAGCCCCAGCATTTT.

V gene TRBV30 combines with J gene TRBJ2-4; the D is unclear. This CDR3 has 12 residues. The germline V gene encodes CDR1 GTSNPN and CDR2 SVGIG (reference sequence). V shed 3 bases and J shed 1 base, with 4 bases lying between them. The CDR3 DNA follows: TGTGCCTGGAGCCCGGCCAAAAACATTCAGTACTTC. It encodes CAWSPAKNIQYF.

This chain links TRBV6-4 with TRBJ1-5; the D gene is possibly TRBD1 (6 bases). With 1 base removed from V and 3 bases from J, the gap between germline ends came to 10 bases. This CDR3 has 15 residues. CDR1 is MRHNA and CDR2 is SNTAGT in the germline V gene. The CDR3 here is CASSDLPGVNQPQHF. DNA of the CDR3: TGTGCCAGCAGTGACTTACCAGGGGTCAATCAGCCCCAGCATTTT.

This clone was seen more than once but under ten times. The chain links TRBV19 to TRBJ1-2; 9 bases fit TRBD1. This CDR3 spans 12 amino acids. V gave up 9 bases and J gave up 6 bases; unmatched junction bases: 5. From germline, CDR1 is LNHDA and CDR2 SQIVND (reference sequence). CDR3 DNA: TGTGCCAGCGGGACAGGGTATAATGGCTACACCTTC. This codes for CASGTGYNGYTF.

The CDR3 bases are TGTGCCAGCAGTTACAGCCTTCAAGAAGCGGTCTATGGCTACACCTTC. Amino acid sequence: CASSYSLQEAVYGYTF. J is TRBJ1-2 and V is TRBV6-5; D call uncertain. The germline CDR1 and CDR2 sequences are MNHEY and SVGAGI. The CDR3 totals 16 residues. Trimming shortened V by 2 bases and J by 4 bases, and 17 bases separated the two germline ends.

The gene calls are TRBV12-5 and TRBJ2-7; TRBD1 agrees at 10 bases. The CDR3 is made up of 16 amino acids. Germline CDR1 is LGHNT and CDR2 is FRNRAP. V shed 5 bases and J 0 bases; nucleotides not matched to a gene: 7. The CDR3 DNA follows: TGTGCTAGTGGTAACACCGGGACAGGGGCCTCCTACGAGCAGTACTTC. Protein sequence: CASGNTGTGASYEQYF.

V usage is TRBV5-1 and J usage is TRBJ1-4, with D unresolved. From germline, CDR1 is SGHRS and CDR2 YFSETQ. V lost 1 base and J 8 bases, leaving 12 bases between the germline ends. The CDR3 runs to 14 residues. CDR3 DNA: TGCGCCAGCAGCTTGCAATCTTTGGAGGAAAAACTGTTTTTT. Protein: CASSLQSLEEKLFF.

The chain combines TRBV11-2 with TRBJ2-7, with 9 bases identical to TRBD2. The V segment lost 2 bases and the J segment 3 bases; nucleotides outside the gene matches: 5. This CDR3 has 15 amino acids. The V gene's germline CDR1 is SGHAT and CDR2 FQNNGV. The CDR3 coding sequence is TGTGCCAGCAGCTTATGGGCTAGCGGGAACTACGAGCAGTACTTC. It translates to CASSLWASGNYEQYF.

The CDR3 DNA follows: TGTGCCAGCAGTTTGGGGAGGGGGACTAGCGGACGTTCTAGCACAGATACGCAGTATTTT. It specifies CASSLGRGTSGRSSTDTQYF. The V and J genes are TRBV27 and TRBJ2-3; 11 positions match TRBD2. This CDR3 has 20 residues. In germline, CDR1 is MNHEY, CDR2 SMNVEV (reference sequence). V lost 3 bases to trimming and J lost 0 bases; unmatched junction nucleotides: 14.

The J gene is TRBJ1-1, the V gene TRBV4-3; D might be TRBD1 (5 bases). Trimming left V 5 bases short and J 4 bases short, with 14 bases between. CDR1 and CDR2 from the germline V gene are LGHNA and YSLEER. The length of the CDR3 is 14 residues. The CDR3 loop reads CASSKQRGGTEAFF. CDR3 coding DNA: TGCGCCAGCAGCAAACAGCGCGGGGGCACTGAAGCTTTCTTT.

The genes are TRBV15 and TRBJ1-2; D remains unclear. CDR1 and CDR2 from the germline V gene are LNHNV and YYDKDF (reference sequence). V lost 4 bases, J lost 2 bases, and 5 bases lay in between. This CDR3 spans 12 amino acids. The DNA of the CDR3 is TGTGCCACCAGCAATCAGAACTATGGCTACACCTTC. Translating it yields CATSNQNYGYTF.

The V and J genes are TRBV11-2 and TRBJ2-7; D is possibly TRBD2 (6 bases). Germline values: CDR1 SGHAT, CDR2 FQNNGV. The CDR3 is 16 amino acids. V was clipped by 2 bases and J by 0 bases, with 14 bases between them. Here the CDR3 reads CASSLTGRGDSYEQYF. DNA of the CDR3: TGTGCCAGCAGCTTAACCGGGCGGGGAGACTCCTACGAGCAGTACTTC.

This clone was detected a few times. The CDR3 reads CASGQGGGYTF. The CDR3 DNA is TGTGCCTCGGGACAGGGAGGTGGCTACACCTTC. The J gene is TRBJ1-2, the V gene TRBV10-3, with TRBD1 identical over 9 bases. The CDR3 contains 11 residues. Germline V gene data show CDR1 as ENHRY and CDR2 as SYGVKD. Germline trimming cut 11 bases from V and 7 bases from J; bases unmatched to any gene: 5.